The 21 T cell receptor beta chains given below trace back to one sample, sequenced in a study of shared clonotypes between healthy human individuals. The naive CD8 fraction comprised CD45RO-negative cells positively selected for CCR7 and excluded terminally differentiated effector memory CD45RA+ cells. Sequencing was performed with immunoSEQ multiplex PCR; in TCRdb, only in-frame clones are kept and a portion is missing. The sample includes about 700,000 clones, 92% of them seen just once. The sequenced sample was naive CD8+ T cells sorted from blood. These receptors were obtained from a man aged 25 to 40 in good health.

The CDR3 sequence: CASYLGLAGRYEQYF. The DNA for the CDR3 is TGTGCCAGCTACCTGGGACTAGCGGGGAGGTACGAGCAGTACTTC. The chain couples TRBV6-5 to TRBJ2-7; 13 bases fit TRBD2. The V segment lost 8 bases and the J segment 4 bases; nucleotides outside the gene matches: 8. The CDR3 runs 15 residues. CDR1 MNHEY and CDR2 SVGAGI come from the germline V gene.

DNA for the CDR3: TGTGCCAGTAAATACGGGAACACTGAAGCTTTCTTT. This encodes CASKYGNTEAFF. The chain joins TRBV19 to TRBJ1-1; D ambiguous. The CDR3 spans 12 residues. Trimming left V 7 bases short and J 1 base short, with 7 bases between. Germline V gene lookup returns CDR1 LNHDA and CDR2 SQIVND (reference sequence).

This clone has just a few counts. This chain joins TRBV6-5 and TRBJ2-5; the D is unclear. The V gene's germline CDR1 is MNHEY and CDR2 SVGAGI. V dropped 8 bases and J dropped 1 base, with 14 bases sitting between them. CDR3 size: 14 residues. The DNA of the CDR3 is TGTGCCAGCGGCAACAGAGTACTCCAAGAGACCCAGTACTTC. Residues: CASGNRVLQETQYF.

This clone was recorded once. The chain carries TRBV10-3 and TRBJ2-3, with D tentatively TRBD1 or TRBD2 (5 bases each). Per germline, CDR1 ENHRY and CDR2 SYGVKD. The length of the CDR3 is 17 residues. V was pared by 0 bases and J by 2 bases, with 15 bases between. CDR3 sequence reads: CAISESGERPNTDTQYF. The CDR3 DNA is TGTGCCATCAGTGAGTCGGGGGAGCGGCCCAACACAGATACGCAGTATTTT.

This clone was counted between two and nine times. J is TRBJ1-1 and V is TRBV5-5, with D unclear. Germline values: CDR1 SGHKS, CDR2 YYEKEE (reference sequence). V lost 2 bases, J lost 5 bases, and 7 bases lay in between. The CDR3 sequence is 12 residues long. In nucleotides, the CDR3 is TGTGCCAGCAGCTTCGGTATGACTGAAGCTTTCTTT. This codes for CASSFGMTEAFF. Variable domain in full (rest from reference TRBV5-5 and TRBJ1-1): DAGVTQSPTHLIKTRGQQVTLRCSPISGHKSVSWYQQVLGQGPQFIFQYYEKEERGRGNFPDRFSARQFPNYSSELNVNALLLGDSALYLCASSFGMTEAFFGQGTRLTVV.

Turning to this clone: This same CDR3 is encoded by further DNA sequences in the sample. The chain uses TRBV28 and TRBJ2-7; 7 bases agree with TRBD2. Germline CDR1 MDHEN, CDR2 SYDVKM. V gave up 3 bases and J gave up 4 bases; unmatched junction bases: 3. CDR3 length: 13 amino acids. The chain's CDR3 is CASSLGGSYEQYF. The CDR3 region has the DNA TGTGCCAGCAGTTTGGGCGGGAGTTACGAGCAGTACTTC.

The chain links TRBV6-6 to TRBJ2-5; D is possibly TRBD2 (5 bases). The CDR3 is 15 amino acids. Trimming stripped 0 bases from V and 0 bases from J, with 8 bases between. Germline lookup yields CDR1 MNHNY and CDR2 SVGAGI (reference sequence). The CDR3 nucleotides are TGTGCCAGCAGTTACTCAATAGCGTACCAAGAGACCCAGTACTTC. This gives the protein CASSYSIAYQETQYF.

The V call is TRBV19, the J call TRBJ2-7; perhaps TRBD2 as D (5 bases). The length of the CDR3 is 15 residues. V dropped 0 bases and J dropped 3 bases, with 12 bases sitting between them. CDR1 is LNHDA, CDR2 SQIVND, per germline (reference sequence). CDR3 DNA sequence: TGTGCCAGTAGTATAGAGGCCAGACTAAGCTACGAGCAGTACTTC. Protein product: CASSIEARLSYEQYF.

The chain employs TRBV10-1 and TRBJ2-4; D perhaps matches TRBD1 (6 bases). The CDR3 totals 14 residues. V gave up 7 bases and J gave up 8 bases, with 18 bases separating them. CDR1 is WNHNN, CDR2 SYGVQD, per germline (reference sequence). Here the CDR3 DNA reads TGCGCCAGCACGGGGTCCAGGGGCGGCGACATTCAGTACTTC. It specifies CASTGSRGGDIQYF.

This clone was picked up one time. This sequence joins TRBV7-6 and TRBJ2-1, with D perhaps given as TRBD1 or TRBD2 (5 bases each). Looked up from germline, CDR1 is SGHVS and CDR2 is FNYEAQ. Deletions cut 2 bases from V and 6 bases from J, with 8 bases between. The CDR3 extends over 13 amino acids. The CDR3 DNA sequence: TGTGCCAGCAGCTTACCAGGGAGCAATGAGCAGTTCTTC. Its protein is CASSLPGSNEQFF.

The chain employs TRBV15 and TRBJ1-2, with a weak D call TRBD1 (6 bases). CDR1 and CDR2 (germline): LNHNV, YYDKDF (reference sequence). V was cut by 0 bases and J by 7 bases, with 15 bases left in between. This CDR3 spans 15 amino acids. The CDR3 spells CATSRERTGRGGYTF. CDR3 nucleotides: TGTGCCACCAGCAGAGAGAGAACAGGGCGTGGTGGCTACACCTTC.

V usage is TRBV7-9 and J usage is TRBJ2-5, with TRBD2 matching 9 bases. Germline CDR1 SEHNR, CDR2 FQNEAQ (reference sequence). The CDR3 totals 15 residues. The V and J ends lost 5 bases and 4 bases, in that order; junction bases with no gene match: 8. As DNA, the CDR3 is TGTGCCAGCAGCCCCCTGGGCGGGAGGGTAGAGACCCAGTACTTC. Translation: CASSPLGGRVETQYF. The entire variable domain, with the rest obtained from reference TRBV7-9 and TRBJ2-5, is as follows: DTGVSQNPRHKITKRGQNVTFRCDPISEHNRLYWYRQTLGQGPEFLTYFQNEAQLEKSRLLSDRFSAERPKGSFSTLEIQRTEQGDSAMYLCASSPLGGRVETQYFGPGTRLLVL.

J is TRBJ2-3 and V is TRBV27; a weak D match, TRBD2 (6 bases). CDR1 is MNHEY and CDR2 is SMNVEV in the germline V gene (reference sequence). Trimming removed 8 bases at V and 8 bases at J, with 20 bases between. This CDR3 spans 14 amino acids. The CDR3 loop is CASAPSERLATQYF. CDR3 in DNA: TGTGCCAGCGCACCTAGCGAACGACTTGCTACGCAGTATTTT.

The sample holds one count of this clone. The chain links TRBV30 to TRBJ2-1; 12 bases map to TRBD2. The V gene's germline CDR1 is GTSNPN and CDR2 SVGIG (reference sequence). The CDR3 loop spans 15 amino acids. J was trimmed by 5 bases and V by 1 base; bases with no gene match: 3. CDR3 protein: CAWSARTSGNNEQFF. In nucleotides, the CDR3 is TGTGCCTGGAGTGCACGGACTAGCGGGAACAATGAGCAGTTCTTC.

CDR3 loop: CASSANPVGLAGGPPSTDTQYF. CDR3 in DNA: TGTGCCAGCAGCGCGAACCCGGTGGGACTAGCGGGAGGCCCGCCTAGCACAGATACGCAGTATTTT. The V call is TRBV9, the J call TRBJ2-3; 15 bases are a match to TRBD2. Germline-derived CDR1 and CDR2 are SGDLS and YYNGEE. The trim removed 3 bases at V and 0 bases at J, leaving 17 bases unmatched. This CDR3 region has 22 residues. The full variable domain, completed using reference TRBV9 and TRBJ2-3, is DSGVTQTPKHLITATGQRVTLRCSPRSGDLSVYWYQQSLDQGLQFLIQYYNGEERAKGNILERFSAQQFPDLHSELNLSSLELGDSALYFCASSANPVGLAGGPPSTDTQYFGPGTRLTVL.

In this sample, this clone turned up once. This chain links TRBV27 with TRBJ2-3, with 13 bases lining up with TRBD2. The CDR3 sequence is 14 residues long. Looked up from germline, CDR1 is MNHEY and CDR2 is SMNVEV (reference sequence). The junction had 4 bases not matched to a gene; V was cut back by 7 bases and J by 6 bases. In nucleotides, the CDR3 is TGTGCCAGCACCGGACTAGCGGGGGCGGATACGCAGTATTTT. Its protein is CASTGLAGADTQYF.

This chain joins TRBV5-4 and TRBJ2-2; D is perhaps TRBD2 (5 bases). Germline CDR1 reads SGHNT; CDR2 reads YYREEE (reference sequence). The CDR3 has 14 amino acids. V lost 5 bases, J lost 7 bases, and 15 bases lay in between. Written as DNA, the CDR3 is TGTGCCAGCAGTGGAGGACTGGGTGGCGGGGAGCTGTTTTTT. This translates into CASSGGLGGGELFF.

V usage is TRBV6-1 and J usage is TRBJ2-1, with 12 bases identical to TRBD2. Losses at the gene ends were 3 bases for V and 6 bases for J; bases not matched to a gene: 3. Per the germline V gene, CDR1 is MNHNS and CDR2 is SASEGT. The CDR3 has 15 residues. The CDR3, as DNA: TGTGCCAGCAGTGACTCGACTAGCGGGAGCAATGAGCAGTTCTTC. Translation gives CASSDSTSGSNEQFF.

The chain carries TRBV7-8 and TRBJ2-7; D is possibly TRBD2 (6 bases). CDR1 is SGHVS and CDR2 is FQNEAQ in the germline V gene. The CDR3 is 14 amino acids. Trimming pared 5 bases from V and 1 base from J, leaving 12 bases between. The chain's CDR3 is CASSPIGGSYEQYF. CDR3 in DNA: TGTGCCAGCAGCCCAATCGGGGGATCCTACGAGCAGTACTTC.

For the CDR3, the DNA is TGTGCCAGCAGTGAAAGTTTTTACACCGGGGAGCTGTTTTTT. This codes for CASSESFYTGELFF. This chain connects TRBV6-1 to TRBJ2-2; D gene unclear. The ends were cut back, 2 bases at V and 3 bases at J, with 7 bases in the middle. The CDR3 is made up of 14 amino acids. Germline assignment: CDR1 MNHNS and CDR2 SASEGT.

CDR3 amino acids: CASARTSTYEQYF. For the CDR3, the DNA is TGTGCCAGCGCCAGGACTAGCACCTACGAGCAGTACTTC. This rearrangement joins TRBV27 to TRBJ2-7; 8 bases line up with TRBD2. The CDR3 is 13 residues long. Losses at the gene ends were 8 bases for V and 2 bases for J; bases not matched to a gene: 5. CDR1 is MNHEY, CDR2 SMNVEV, per germline (reference sequence).